Below, one TCR beta chain is given with its context. The data originate from a study of T cells in Graves' hyperthyroidism and ophthalmopathy. For the study at large: The blood sample was taken at first diagnosis, before treatment began.

Germline values: CDR1 LGHNA, CDR2 YSLEER. Deletions cut 4 bases from V and 0 bases from J, with 16 bases between. The CDR3 spans 17 residues. Amplification of TCR beta CDR3 regions was performed using RNA transcripts as template. HTBI primers were used for first-round RT-PCR of the TCR CDR3. In TCRdb, the multiplex PCR reads were re-called with MiXCR into one record per CDR3 protein. The data show a few hundred thousand distinct CDR3 sequences, 15% to 17% seen once. V and J are TRBV4-3 and TRBJ2-1; D is unclear. The sequence was collected from a woman aged 25 to 39 with Graves' hyperthyroidism. Sample: blood. The CDR3 here is CASSRESWSSSYNEQFF. CDR3 nucleotide sequence: TGCGCCAGCAGCCGCGAAAGCTGGTCGAGCTCCTACAATGAGCAGTTCTTC.